This T cell receptor (beta chain) derives from a study of control samples from healthy donors and cancer patients. Method: immunoSEQ multiplex PCR; TCRdb's copy keeps in-frame clones and lacks some. The sample holds about 140,000 clones, about 91% seen once. Trimming removed 5 bases from V and 7 bases from J, with 9 bases in between. The CDR3 is 12 amino acids. The germline V gene encodes CDR1 SGHNT and CDR2 YENEEA. This TCR was sampled from a man under 40 in good health. Sequencing used blood. V is TRBV11-3 and J is TRBJ2-1, with no clear D. The CDR3 DNA sequence: TGTGCCAGCAGCCTTACGCGGAATGAGCAGTTCTTC. As protein: CASSLTRNEQFF. Combining the CDR3 with reference TRBV11-3 and TRBJ2-1 gives the whole variable domain EAGVVQSPRYKIIEKKQPVAFWCNPISGHNTLYWYLQNLGQGPELLIRYENEEAVDDSQLPKDRFSAERLKGVDSTLKIQPAELGDSAVYLCASSLTRNEQFFGPGTRLTVL.